These 13 T cell receptor beta chains share one sample of origin, sequenced in a study of cytomegalovirus exposure and HLA in healthy donors. PCR was performed using 60 Vbeta and 13 Jbeta primers. Generated by immunoSEQ multiplex PCR, the TCRdb table keeps only in-frame clones and is missing some. The data show about 160,000 clones, roughly four fifths seen once. The sample consisted of PBMCs. These receptors originate from a man aged 50 to 59 in good health and CMV-seropositive.

V is TRBV5-4 and J is TRBJ2-7, with D maybe TRBD2 (6 bases). Per germline, CDR1 SGHNT and CDR2 YYREEE (reference sequence). There are 13 residues in the CDR3. Trimming cost V 0 bases and J 3 bases, with 7 bases left between them. The DNA of the CDR3 is TGTGCCAGCAGCTTGGGCGGGAACTACGAGCAGTACTTC. Its translation is CASSLGGNYEQYF.

This clone has just a few counts. The chain couples TRBV4-3 to TRBJ2-7, with 7 bases identical to TRBD2. This CDR3 spans 14 amino acids. V shed 4 bases and J 3 bases; nucleotides not matched to a gene: 6. The V gene's germline CDR1 is LGHNA and CDR2 YSLEER. In nucleotides, the CDR3 is TGCGCCAGCAGCCCCGGGACTACCGACTACGAGCAGTACTTC. It encodes CASSPGTTDYEQYF.

V usage is TRBV2 and J usage is TRBJ1-5, with 9 nucleotides matching TRBD1. Germline loops: CDR1 SNHLY, CDR2 FYNNEI. This CDR3 is built from 15 residues. The V gene end was trimmed by 4 bases and the J gene end by 6 bases; junction bases not matched to a gene: 7. In nucleotides, the CDR3 is TGTGCCAGCAGTGCTACAGGGGGCTTAGGTCAGCCCCAGCATTTT. Its translation: CASSATGGLGQPQHF.

The rearrangement links TRBV15 to TRBJ1-2; D perhaps matches TRBD1 (6 bases). The germline V gene encodes CDR1 LNHNV and CDR2 YYDKDF (reference sequence). Trimming removed 2 bases at V and 3 bases at J, with 7 bases between. This CDR3 comprises 13 residues. In nucleotides, the CDR3 is TGTGCCACCAGCAGACAGGGGCACTATGGCTACACCTTC. It is translated as CATSRQGHYGYTF.

V and J are TRBV4-1 and TRBJ1-3; D is ambiguous. The V gene's germline CDR1 is MGHRA and CDR2 YSYEKL. CDR3 length: 15 residues. V gave up 0 bases and J gave up 9 bases, with 15 bases separating them. CDR3: CASSQDSGGRGTIYF. CDR3 nucleotides: TGCGCCAGCAGCCAAGATTCCGGAGGTCGGGGCACCATATATTTT.

The chain links TRBV28 to TRBJ1-1; 7 nucleotides align to TRBD1. With 6 bases clipped from V and 8 bases from J, the junction kept 3 bases outside the gene matches. Germline V gene lookup returns CDR1 MDHEN and CDR2 SYDVKM. This CDR3 spans 11 amino acids. For the CDR3, the DNA is TGTGCCAGCAGCCTGGACAGGGAAGCTTTCTTT. Amino acid sequence: CASSLDREAFF.

The rearrangement links TRBV7-6 to TRBJ2-3, with D possibly matching TRBD2 (6 bases). V shed 5 bases and J shed 0 bases, with 12 bases lying between them. The V gene's germline CDR1 is SGHVS and CDR2 FNYEAQ. CDR3 size: 15 residues. CDR3 DNA: TGTGCCAGCAGCCCACTAGCCCCTAGCACAGATACGCAGTATTTT. This sequence encodes CASSPLAPSTDTQYF.

The V call is TRBV28, the J call TRBJ2-3, with TRBD1 as a possible D gene (5 bases). V was clipped by 6 bases and J by 1 base, with 17 bases between them. The germline CDR1 and CDR2 sequences are MDHEN and SYDVKM. The CDR3 extends over 16 amino acids. In nucleotides, the CDR3 is TGTGCCAGCAGACTATCTACAGGTTTTGGCACAGATACGCAGTATTTT. Its translation is CASRLSTGFGTDTQYF.

This clone showed up just once. The V gene is TRBV5-4, the J gene TRBJ1-4; D is possibly TRBD1 (6 bases). V dropped 4 bases and J dropped 5 bases, with 12 bases sitting between them. This CDR3 is built from 14 residues. Germline loops: CDR1 SGHNT, CDR2 YYREEE (reference sequence). DNA of the CDR3: TGTGCCAGCAGCCTCGGACAGAGAAATGAAAAACTGTTTTTT. Translating gives CASSLGQRNEKLFF.

The chain uses TRBV9 and TRBJ2-5; TRBD1 matches at 8 bases. Germline V gene sequence: CDR1 SGDLS, CDR2 YYNGEE. The CDR3 length is 16 residues. The V segment lost 4 bases and the J segment 4 bases; nucleotides outside the gene matches: 12. The CDR3 DNA follows: TGTGCCAGCAGCCTAGACAGGGGCTATATCCCAGAGACCCAGTACTTC. It codes for CASSLDRGYIPETQYF.

The genes are TRBV6-1 and TRBJ1-1, with D uncertain. V lost 0 bases and J 1 base, leaving 9 bases between the germline ends. The CDR3 spans 15 residues. Germline loops: CDR1 MNHNS, CDR2 SASEGT. CDR3 residues: CASSEATDKNTEAFF. Written as DNA, the CDR3 is TGTGCCAGCAGTGAAGCCACCGACAAGAACACTGAAGCTTTCTTT.

This chain links TRBV6-5 with TRBJ2-7, with D maybe TRBD1 (5 bases). Trimming pared 2 bases from V and 5 bases from J, leaving 13 bases between. Germline V gives CDR1 MNHEY, CDR2 SVGAGI. The CDR3 has 14 amino acids. CDR3 bases: TGTGCCAGCAGTTACGGGGCTAGTTTCAACGAGCAGTACTTC. This translates into CASSYGASFNEQYF.

This chain links TRBV7-9 with TRBJ2-1, with 9 bases that match TRBD1. There are 14 residues in the CDR3. J lost 9 bases, V lost 4 bases, and 7 bases had no gene match. Germline V gene sequence: CDR1 SEHNR, CDR2 FQNEAQ (reference sequence). The CDR3 loop is CASSSRDRVPEQFF. The CDR3, as DNA: TGTGCCAGCAGCTCCCGGGACAGGGTCCCTGAGCAGTTCTTC.